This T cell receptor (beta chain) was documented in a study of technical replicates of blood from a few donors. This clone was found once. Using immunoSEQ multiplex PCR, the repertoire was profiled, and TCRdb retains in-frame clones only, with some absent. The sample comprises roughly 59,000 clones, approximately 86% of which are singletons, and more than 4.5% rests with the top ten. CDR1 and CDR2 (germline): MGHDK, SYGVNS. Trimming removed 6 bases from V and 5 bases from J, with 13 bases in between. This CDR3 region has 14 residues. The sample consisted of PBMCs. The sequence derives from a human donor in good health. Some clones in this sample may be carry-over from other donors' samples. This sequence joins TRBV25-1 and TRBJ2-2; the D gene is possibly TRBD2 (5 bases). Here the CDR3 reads CASSTLRGTGELFF. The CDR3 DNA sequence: TGTGCCAGCAGCACTCTTAGAGGGACCGGGGAGCTGTTTTTT.